This passage covers 10 T cell receptor beta chains from one sample sequenced in a study of identical twins. TCRdb called the 5' RACE reads again in MiXCR, with one record for every CDR3 protein. The sample records 200,000 to 250,000 distinct CDR3 sequences, around 8.1% being singletons. The same sample was also studied in work on yellow fever vaccine responses in identical twins.

Source material: memory (CD45RO+) T cells sorted from blood. The receptors originated from a young woman in good health.

A remark on this clonotype: Mismatch with germline at one junction end may stem from a read error. The chain combines TRBV5-1 with TRBJ2-1; possible D gene TRBD2, 5 bases. This CDR3 region has 16 residues. The germline gives CDR1 SGHRS, CDR2 YFSETQ. This CDR3 reads CASSLLAGSSYDEQFF. CDR3 nucleotides: TGCGCCAGCAGCTTGCTTGCGGGTTCGTCCTACGATGAGCAGTTCTTC.

This chain joins TRBV28 and TRBJ1-5; tentative D call: TRBD1 (5 bases). Germline lookup yields CDR1 MDHEN and CDR2 SYDVKM. The CDR3 is 19 residues long. Between the trimmed V and J ends, which lost 5 bases and 4 bases, there was a span of 27 bases. CDR3 protein: CASSNPGAGWGKLNQPQHF. For the CDR3, the DNA is TGTGCCAGCAGTAACCCCGGGGCAGGATGGGGCAAACTAAATCAGCCCCAGCATTTT. Based on the CDR3 plus reference TRBV28 and TRBJ1-5, the full variable domain is DVKVTQSSRYLVKRTGEKVFLECVQDMDHENMFWYRQDPGLGLRLIYFSYDVKMKEKGDIPEGYSVSREKKERFSLILESASTNQTSMYLCASSNPGAGWGKLNQPQHFGDGTRLSIL.

This clonotype was detected a few times. V is TRBV4-1 and J is TRBJ2-5; the D is unclear. The CDR3 has 14 residues. CDR1 is MGHRA and CDR2 is YSYEKL in the germline V gene. Trimming took off 1 base at V and 2 bases at J, with 8 bases between the two ends. This CDR3 reads CASSQAARQETQYF. The CDR3 bases are TGCGCCAGCAGCCAAGCGGCCCGACAAGAGACCCAGTACTTC.

The rearrangement links TRBV7-9 to TRBJ2-7, with 11 positions matching TRBD2. V was pared by 4 bases and J by 3 bases, with 5 bases of the junction left unmatched. Germline V gene lookup returns CDR1 SEHNR and CDR2 FQNEAQ (reference sequence). This CDR3 is 15 amino acids long. The CDR3, as DNA: TGTGCCAGCAGCTCCGGGACTAGCGGAAACTACGAGCAGTACTTC. It codes for CASSSGTSGNYEQYF.

This clonotype was counted only a few times. CDR3 residues: CSAPSSFRDYEQYF. The DNA of the CDR3 is TGCAGTGCTCCAAGTTCTTTTCGGGACTACGAGCAGTACTTC. This sequence joins TRBV20-1 and TRBJ2-7; maybe TRBD2 (5 bases). Trimming stripped 5 bases from V and 3 bases from J, with 17 bases between. CDR1 DFQATT and CDR2 SNEGSKA come from the germline V gene (reference sequence). CDR3 size: 14 residues.

The chain uses TRBV7-2 and TRBJ2-7; 7 nucleotides line up with TRBD2. The V segment lost 0 bases and the J segment 4 bases; nucleotides outside the gene matches: 12. Germline CDR1 reads SGHTA; CDR2 reads FQGNSA. CDR3 length equals 17 residues. The DNA of the CDR3 is TGTGCCAGCAGCTTAGCACCAGCGGGGAGTGGGAAGTACGAGCAGTACTTC. Translated, it gives CASSLAPAGSGKYEQYF. Full variable domain (rest looked up from reference TRBV7-2 and TRBJ2-7): GAGVSQSPSNKVTEKGKDVELRCDPISGHTALYWYRQSLGQGLEFLIYFQGNSAPDKSGLPSDRFSAERTGGSVSTLTIQRTQQEDSAVYLCASSLAPAGSGKYEQYFGPGTRLTVT.

This clonotype showed up just a few times. The gene calls are TRBV3-1 and TRBJ2-2; 10 bases map to TRBD2. V shed 4 bases, J shed 6 bases, and the junction held 11 bases outside the gene matches. Germline-derived CDR1 and CDR2 are LGHDT and YNNKEL (reference sequence). The CDR3 totals 17 residues. CDR3 sequence reads: CASSRQRTSGLAGELFF. The CDR3 DNA is TGTGCCAGCAGCCGCCAAAGGACTAGCGGCCTCGCCGGGGAGCTGTTTTTT. Together with reference TRBV3-1 and TRBJ2-2, the CDR3 gives the full variable domain: DTAVSQTPKYLVTQMGNDKSIKCEQNLGHDTMYWYKQDSKKFLKIMFSYNNKELIINETVPNRFSPKSPDKAHLNLHINSLELGDSAVYFCASSRQRTSGLAGELFFGEGSRLTVL.

This clonotype was counted many times. This rearrangement joins TRBV29-1 to TRBJ2-1; perhaps TRBD2 as D (5 bases). Germline V gives CDR1 SQVTM, CDR2 ANQGSEA. The V end was cut by 0 bases, the J end by 1 base, with 10 bases between. The CDR3 sequence is 15 residues long. The CDR3 loop is CSVEDPGKSYNEQFF. The CDR3 region has the DNA TGCAGCGTTGAAGATCCGGGGAAATCCTACAATGAGCAGTTCTTC.

This clonotype has only a few counts. The chain combines TRBV11-3 with TRBJ2-1; D is undetermined. The germline CDR1 and CDR2 sequences are SGHNT and YENEEA. CDR3 length: 14 residues. Trimming left V 3 bases short and J 4 bases short, with 10 bases between. CDR3: CASSFNGLYNEQFF. CDR3 nucleotides: TGTGCCAGCAGCTTTAATGGGCTTTACAATGAGCAGTTCTTC.

The V call is TRBV15, the J call TRBJ2-5; D ambiguous. Trimming removed 1 base from V and 1 base from J, with 10 bases in between. The CDR3 totals 15 residues. Germline CDR1 is LNHNV and CDR2 is YYDKDF (reference sequence). This CDR3 reads CATSRGRSIQETQYF. The CDR3 nucleotides are TGTGCCACCAGCAGAGGCAGGTCCATCCAAGAGACCCAGTACTTC.